This record looks at one T cell receptor (beta chain) sequence and its context. Libraries were prepared by immunoSEQ multiplex PCR; TCRdb keeps only in-frame clonotypes and omits some of them. The data contain fewer than 70,000 clones, approximately 90% of them singletons. This CDR3 comprises 19 residues. Germline CDR1 reads SQVTM; CDR2 reads ANQGSEA. The J segment lost 2 bases and the V segment lost 3 bases, leaving 10 bases of the junction unmatched. The source of the sample is a study of blood T cell repertoires in COVID-19. The sample taken for sequencing was peripheral blood. This receptor was taken from a woman in her seventies with active COVID-19. This sequence joins TRBV29-1 and TRBJ2-1; 16 bases map to TRBD2. This CDR3 reads CSVDYSGTSGRDTYNEQFF. CDR3 in DNA: TGCAGCGTTGATTACTCCGGGACTAGCGGGAGGGATACCTACAATGAGCAGTTCTTC.